Presented here are 24 T cell receptor beta chains from one specimen sequenced in a study of blood T cell repertoires in COVID-19. Sequencing was performed with immunoSEQ multiplex PCR; in TCRdb, only in-frame clones are kept and a portion is missing. This sample has approximately 290,000 clones, with over 75% found just once. Input material: peripheral blood. Receptors originate from a human donor with COVID-19, enrolled during active disease. The donor label of this sample is uncertain.

The rearrangement links TRBV6-4 to TRBJ2-7; 9 bases align to TRBD2. V shed 3 bases and J 0 bases; nucleotides not matched to a gene: 3. The length of the CDR3 is 15 residues. In germline, CDR1 is MRHNA, CDR2 SNTAGT. This chain's CDR3 is CASSEIAGASYEQYF. The CDR3 DNA is TGTGCCAGCAGTGAAATAGCGGGAGCCTCCTACGAGCAGTACTTC.

CDR3 in amino acids: CASTRSGSAYEQYF. The CDR3, as DNA: TGCGCCAGCACCCGTAGCGGGAGCGCCTACGAGCAGTACTTC. The gene calls are TRBV5-1 and TRBJ2-7; TRBD2 matches at 9 bases. The CDR3 runs to 14 residues. The ends lost 6 bases at V and 2 bases at J; junction bases unmatched: 6. CDR1 and CDR2 from the germline V gene are SGHRS and YFSETQ. Drawing the rest from reference TRBV5-1 and TRBJ2-7, the complete variable domain is KAGVTQTPRYLIKTRGQQVTLSCSPISGHRSVSWYQQTPGQGLQFLFEYFSETQRNKGNFPGRFSGRQFSNSRSEMNVSTLELGDSALYLCASTRSGSAYEQYFGPGTRLTVT.

The chain has TRBV19 and TRBJ2-1; 8 bases line up with TRBD1. The ends lost 3 bases at V and 8 bases at J; junction bases unmatched: 9. Germline V lookup: CDR1 LNHDA, CDR2 SQIVND (reference sequence). The CDR3 runs 15 residues. CDR3 sequence (DNA): TGTGCCAGTAGTATTATGGCAGGGGGCGCGTATGAGCAGTTCTTC. Its protein product is CASSIMAGGAYEQFF. Using reference TRBV19 and TRBJ2-1 for the parts outside the CDR3, the full variable domain is DGGITQSPKYLFRKEGQNVTLSCEQNLNHDAMYWYRQDPGQGLRLIYYSQIVNDFQKGDIAEGYSVSREKKESFPLTVTSAQKNPTAFYLCASSIMAGGAYEQFFGPGTRLTVL.

As for this clone: The junction does not match germline at one end; this may be a read error. CDR3 in DNA: TGTGCTAGCAGCTTAGGGGGGCAGAGCACAGATACGCAGTATTTT. Residues: CASSLGGQSTDTQYF. The J gene is TRBJ2-3, the V gene TRBV7-7, with D perhaps given as TRBD1 or TRBD2 (6 bases each). CDR1 and CDR2 from the germline V gene are SSHAT and FNYEAQ (reference sequence). The CDR3 runs 15 residues. Combining the CDR3 with reference TRBV7-7 and TRBJ2-3 gives the whole variable domain GAGVSQSPRYKVTKRGQDVTLRCDPISSHATLYWYQQALGQGPEFLTYFNYEAQPDKSGLPSDRFSAERPEGSISTLTIQRTEQRDSAMYRCASSLGGQSTDTQYFGPGTRLTVL.

The chain carries TRBV28 and TRBJ1-4; 7 nucleotides line up with TRBD1. The germline V gene has CDR1 MDHEN and CDR2 SYDVKM. V shed 5 bases, J shed 2 bases, and the junction held 11 bases outside the gene matches. CDR3 length equals 17 residues. The CDR3 nucleotides are TGTGCCAGCAGTCCCTCCCCCCACAGGGGTACTAATGAAAAACTGTTTTTT. As protein: CASSPSPHRGTNEKLFF.

The chain couples TRBV5-1 to TRBJ2-7; perhaps TRBD2 as D (5 bases). The CDR3 spans 13 residues. Germline V lookup: CDR1 SGHRS, CDR2 YFSETQ. Trimming cost V 0 bases and J 8 bases, with 12 bases left between them. CDR3 nucleotide sequence: TGCGCCAGCAGCTTGGACGGGGTGGGAAAGCAGTACTTC. Translated: CASSLDGVGKQYF.

This chain connects TRBV6-6 to TRBJ2-7; D not resolved. Germline lookup yields CDR1 MNHNY and CDR2 SVGAGI (reference sequence). V was cut by 6 bases and J by 3 bases, with 21 bases left in between. CDR3 length: 16 amino acids. The CDR3 DNA reads TGTGCCAGCAGACCAACCAGGTCCCCTGTAGGCTACGAGCAGTACTTC. Translation: CASRPTRSPVGYEQYF.

The chain has TRBV5-1 and TRBJ1-4; D gene uncertain. V shed 1 base and J shed 4 bases, with 8 bases lying between them. The germline V gene has CDR1 SGHRS and CDR2 YFSETQ. The CDR3 has 14 amino acids. Written as DNA, the CDR3 is TGCGCCAGCAGCTTGTCGTCCTATAATGAAAAACTGTTTTTT. It is translated as CASSLSSYNEKLFF.

This chain uses TRBV28 with TRBJ2-1, with 9 nucleotides matching TRBD2. The CDR3 extends over 16 amino acids. V gave up 5 bases and J gave up 5 bases; unmatched junction bases: 10. Per the germline V gene, CDR1 is MDHEN and CDR2 is SYDVKM. CDR3 in amino acids: CASSIGGASGNNEQFF. Here the CDR3 DNA reads TGTGCCAGCAGTATTGGGGGGGCTAGCGGGAACAATGAGCAGTTCTTC.

The chain carries TRBV28 and TRBJ2-1; TRBD1 matches 9 bases. CDR1 and CDR2 from the germline V gene are MDHEN and SYDVKM. V gave up 5 bases and J gave up 6 bases; unmatched junction bases: 11. CDR3 length: 16 residues. The CDR3 loop is CASSPEDRGSRNEQFF. The CDR3, as DNA: TGTGCCAGCAGTCCCGAGGACAGGGGATCCCGCAATGAGCAGTTCTTC. Combining the CDR3 with reference TRBV28 and TRBJ2-1 gives the whole variable domain DVKVTQSSRYLVKRTGEKVFLECVQDMDHENMFWYRQDPGLGLRLIYFSYDVKMKEKGDIPEGYSVSREKKERFSLILESASTNQTSMYLCASSPEDRGSRNEQFFGPGTRLTVL.

The chain has TRBV25-1 and TRBJ2-7; 10 positions match TRBD1. Germline loops: CDR1 MGHDK, CDR2 SYGVNS. V lost 0 bases to trimming and J lost 5 bases; unmatched junction nucleotides: 10. The CDR3 is 17 residues long. In DNA, the CDR3 is TGTGCCAGCAGTGAATATGCACAGGGACAGGGGTTTGACGAGCAGTACTTC. Translating it yields CASSEYAQGQGFDEQYF.

This clone was found once. The J gene is TRBJ2-3, the V gene TRBV3-1 (or the pseudogene TRBV3-2), with 8 bases lining up with TRBD2. Germline V gene sequence: CDR1 LGHDT, CDR2 YNNKEL (reference sequence). The V segment lost 0 bases and the J segment 0 bases; nucleotides outside the gene matches: 2. This CDR3 has 16 residues. This CDR3 reads CASSQDPSGSTDTQYF. As DNA, the CDR3 is TGTGCCAGCAGCCAAGATCCTAGCGGGAGCACAGATACGCAGTATTTT.

This clone was counted only a few times. The chain carries TRBV5-4 and TRBJ2-7; D is perhaps TRBD2 (6 bases). The CDR3 length is 15 residues. V lost 4 bases and J 0 bases, leaving 14 bases between the germline ends. In germline, CDR1 is SGHNT, CDR2 YYREEE (reference sequence). CDR3 sequence: CASSPFSGPSYEQYF. The DNA for the CDR3 is TGTGCCAGCAGCCCCTTCAGCGGGCCCTCCTACGAGCAGTACTTC.

The genes are TRBV25-1 and TRBJ1-6; 7 bases map to TRBD1. J gave up 1 base and V 6 bases, and 6 bases lay outside the gene matches. There are 16 residues in the CDR3. Germline CDR1 reads MGHDK; CDR2 reads SYGVNS. The CDR3 sequence: CASRQTGRSYNSPLHF. The CDR3 DNA follows: TGTGCCAGCAGACAGACAGGGCGGTCCTATAATTCACCCCTCCACTTT.

This clone was detected a few times. V and J are TRBV6-2 or TRBV6-3 and TRBJ1-2; TRBD1 might be the D (5 bases). This CDR3 region has 14 residues. V was trimmed by 5 bases and J by 7 bases, leaving 17 bases between them. Germline V gives CDR1 MNHEY, CDR2 SVGEGT. As DNA, the CDR3 is TGTGCCAGCAGTGTGTCGGGACTCCAGGCTGGCTACACCTTC. Translation: CASSVSGLQAGYTF.

This sequence joins TRBV13 and TRBJ1-1, with a possible D match to TRBD1 (5 bases). The CDR3 extends over 14 amino acids. V was shortened by 4 bases and J by 3 bases, with 12 bases between the two germline ends. The germline V gene encodes CDR1 PRHDT and CDR2 FYEKMQ (reference sequence). The CDR3 protein is CASSYRTLYTEAFF. The CDR3 DNA is TGTGCCAGCAGCTATCGGACACTCTACACTGAAGCTTTCTTT. The whole variable domain, remainder taken from reference TRBV13 and TRBJ1-1, is AAGVIQSPRHLIKEKRETATLKCYPIPRHDTVYWYQQGPGQDPQFLISFYEKMQSDKGSIPDRFSAQQFSDYHSELNMSSLELGDSALYFCASSYRTLYTEAFFGQGTRLTVV.

The J gene is TRBJ2-7, the V gene TRBV7-6, with 13 bases that match TRBD2. The CDR3 has 17 amino acids. Germline-derived CDR1 and CDR2 are SGHVS and FNYEAQ. After removal of 1 base from V and 5 bases from J, the junction contained 8 bases not matched to a gene. CDR3 DNA: TGTGCCAGCAGCTTAGGACTAGCGGGAGGAACGGAGGACGAGCAGTACTTC. Its protein is CASSLGLAGGTEDEQYF. The full variable domain, in which reference TRBV7-6 and TRBJ2-7 provide the parts outside the CDR3, is GAGVSQSPRYKVTKRGQDVALRCDPISGHVSLYWYRQALGQGPEFLTYFNYEAQQDKSGLPNDRFSAERPEGSISTLTIQRTEQRDSAMYRCASSLGLAGGTEDEQYFGPGTRLTVT.

The CDR3 loop is CSVEDRGLTGYTF. The CDR3 bases are TGCAGCGTTGAAGATCGTGGGCTAACGGGCTACACCTTC. The V call is TRBV29-1, the J call TRBJ1-2; no firm D call. V lost 0 bases and J lost 8, with 13 bases in between. Germline CDR1 SQVTM, CDR2 ANQGSEA. This CDR3 region has 13 residues.

The CDR3 region is CASSPRAGTGAYEQYF. CDR3 in DNA: TGTGCCAGCAGCCCTAGGGCCGGGACAGGGGCCTACGAGCAGTACTTC. The rearrangement joins TRBV7-8 to TRBJ2-7; 10 bases align to TRBD1. J gave up 2 bases and V 5 bases, and 9 bases lay outside the gene matches. The length of the CDR3 is 16 residues. Germline V gene lookup returns CDR1 SGHVS and CDR2 FQNEAQ.

This clone appeared a single time. The gene calls are TRBV6-6 and TRBJ2-5; TRBD1 aligns across 8 bases. V shed 8 bases, J shed 1 base, and the junction held 3 bases outside the gene matches. The CDR3 is made up of 13 amino acids. The germline V gene has CDR1 MNHNY and CDR2 SVGAGI (reference sequence). The CDR3 DNA reads as TGTGCCAGCGCCGACAGGGGCCAAGAGACCCAGTACTTC. It codes for CASADRGQETQYF.

The chain employs TRBV14 and TRBJ1-2; D remains unclear. V dropped 0 bases and J dropped 4 bases, with 18 bases sitting between them. Germline loops: CDR1 SGHDN, CDR2 FVKESK. CDR3 length: 17 residues. CDR3: CASSQEFPGSGVYGYTF. The CDR3 DNA follows: TGTGCCAGCAGCCAAGAATTCCCCGGATCCGGGGTCTATGGCTACACCTTC.

This clone was seen only once. The chain employs TRBV4-3 and TRBJ1-2; a possible D gene is TRBD1 (5 bases). The CDR3 has 13 residues. Germline V gives CDR1 LGHNA, CDR2 YSLEER. V shed 4 bases and J shed 6 bases, with 12 bases lying between them. CDR3 bases: TGCGCCAGCAGCCCCTACCGGGGGGATGGCTACACCTTC. Its translation: CASSPYRGDGYTF.

The chain carries TRBV5-4 and TRBJ1-2; 7 positions agree with TRBD1. The CDR3 spans 14 residues. Germline CDR1 reads SGHNT; CDR2 reads YYREEE (reference sequence). V lost 3 bases, J lost 5 bases, and 7 bases stayed unmatched. Here the CDR3 reads CASSYAGTAYGYTF. CDR3 nucleotide sequence: TGTGCCAGCAGCTACGCCGGGACAGCTTATGGCTACACCTTC.

The rearrangement links TRBV5-1 to TRBJ2-1, with 11 bases aligning to TRBD2. From germline, CDR1 is SGHRS and CDR2 YFSETQ. V lost 1 base to trimming and J lost 1 base; unmatched junction nucleotides: 10. CDR3 size: 19 residues. The CDR3 DNA is TGCGCCAGCAGCTTGCAAGGAACTAGCGGGAGTCGGTCCTACAATGAGCAGTTCTTC. Its protein is CASSLQGTSGSRSYNEQFF.